This is a list of T cell receptor beta chains from one sample in a study of blood T cell repertoires in COVID-19. The protocol was immunoSEQ multiplex PCR, while the TCRdb copy is restricted to in-frame clones and leaves out a portion. The sample contains fewer than 90,000 clones, 70% to 90% of which appear only once. The sample comprised peripheral blood. These receptors came from a man aged 70-80 years with acute or convalescent COVID-19. Each CDR3 is given with its conserved first and last residue. A D gene is named only where the DNA matches it firmly. Expanded clones are given a class, and other clones once, few, many or no size at all.

.	TRBV30	few	TRBJ1-1	CAWREPASGAFF	TGTGCCTGGAGGGAGCCGGCCTCAGGGGCTTTCTTT
.	TRBV5-1	.	TRBJ2-2	CASSSNTGELFF	TGCGCCAGCAGCTCAAACACCGGGGAGCTGTTTTTT
TRBD2	TRBV9	.	TRBJ2-3	CASSVDLGGGTDTQYF	TGTGCCAGCAGCGTAGATTTGGGGGGGGGCACAGATACGCAGTATTTT
.	TRBV9	.	TRBJ1-1	CASRGLGQENTEAFF	TGTGCCAGCAGGGGCCTGGGGCAGGAGAACACTGAAGCTTTCTTT
.	TRBV24-1	.	TRBJ2-1	CATSDPSRWYEQFF	TGTGCCACCAGTGACCCATCACGGTGGTATGAGCAGTTCTTC
TRBD2	TRBV5-4	.	TRBJ2-1	CASSPVAGVTYNEQFF	TGTGCCAGCAGCCCGGTAGCGGGAGTCACCTACAATGAGCAGTTCTTC
TRBD1	TRBV25-1	few	TRBJ1-4	CASSEPGTVGKLFF	TGTGCCAGCAGTGAACCCGGGACAGTCGGAAAACTGTTTTTT
.	TRBV18	.	TRBJ1-1	CASSSSLTTEAFF	TGTGCCAGCTCCTCCTCTCTAACCACTGAAGCTTTCTTT
TRBD1	TRBV7-8	.	TRBJ2-6	CASSLSGTGVGSGANVLTF	TGTGCCAGCAGCCTATCCGGGACAGGGGTGGGCTCTGGGGCCAACGTCCTGACTTTC
.	TRBV5-5	.	TRBJ1-5	CASSAGGGLNQPQHF	TGTGCCAGCAGCGCCGGCGGGGGCCTCAATCAGCCCCAGCATTTT
.	TRBV5-8	.	TRBJ1-1	CASSLDTQRAFF	TGTGCCAGCAGCTTAGACACCCAACGAGCTTTCTTT
TRBD2	TRBV10-1	few	TRBJ2-2	CASSSGSSTGELFF	TGCGCCAGCAGTAGCGGGAGTTCCACCGGGGAGCTGTTTTTT
.	TRBV29-1	.	TRBJ2-2	CSVDSQNTGELFF	TGCAGCGTTGATAGTCAGAACACCGGGGAGCTGTTTTTT
TRBD1	TRBV19	few	TRBJ2-5	CASSMGQDQETQYF	TGTGCCAGTAGTATGGGACAGGACCAAGAGACCCAGTACTTC
.	TRBV5-6	.	TRBJ2-4	CASSLGAQNIQYF	TGTGCCAGCAGCTTGGGGGCCCAAAACATTCAGTACTTC
TRBD1	TRBV7-9	once	TRBJ2-2	CASSPPGQGAGGELFF	TGTGCCAGCAGCCCTCCGGGACAGGGGGCTGGCGGGGAGCTGTTTTTT
.	TRBV3-1/TRBV3-2	.	TRBJ1-5	CASSQEGGSQPQHF	TGTGCCAGCAGCCAAGAGGGGGGGTCTCAGCCCCAGCATTTT
.	TRBV5-4	few	TRBJ2-7	CASSPAGWNEQYF	TGTGCCAGCAGCCCAGCAGGGTGGAACGAGCAGTACTTC
.	TRBV7-3	.	TRBJ2-1	CASSLWAGASNEQFF	TGTGCCAGCAGCCTCTGGGCGGGGGCCAGCAATGAGCAGTTCTTC
TRBD2	TRBV3-1/TRBV3-2	.	TRBJ2-7	CASSLWTSGSAVKGEQYF	TGTGCCAGCAGCCTTTGGACTAGCGGGAGTGCCGTGAAGGGAGAGCAGTACTTC
.	TRBV7-8	.	TRBJ1-6	CASSLGGDNSPLHF	TGTGCCAGCAGCTTAGGGGGAGATAATTCACCCCTCCACTTT
TRBD1	TRBV2	.	TRBJ2-5	CASKWEVGTGRFQETQYF	TGTGCCAGCAAATGGGAAGTCGGGACAGGCCGATTCCAAGAGACCCAGTACTTC
TRBD2	TRBV28	.	TRBJ2-1	CASSLAWRESYNEQFF	TGTGCCAGCAGTTTAGCCTGGCGGGAGTCCTACAATGAGCAGTTCTTC
TRBD2	TRBV13	.	TRBJ2-1	CASSLRTSGNEQFF	TGTGCCAGCAGCTTAAGGACTAGCGGCAATGAGCAGTTCTTC
.	TRBV2	.	TRBJ1-1	CASTRQVGYAEAFF	TGTGCCAGCACTCGTCAGGTCGGATACGCCGAAGCTTTCTTT
.	TRBV18	.	TRBJ1-1	CASSPTGSPGEAFF	TGTGCCAGCTCACCTACCGGGTCCCCTGGGGAAGCTTTCTTT
.	TRBV3-1/TRBV3-2	few	TRBJ1-6	CASSPYFGGDSPLHF	TGTGCCAGCAGCCCCTACTTCGGGGGGGACTCACCCCTCCACTTT
.	TRBV11-3	.	TRBJ2-2	CASSLDQRGGAGELFF	TGTGCCAGCAGCTTAGATCAACGGGGTGGGGCCGGGGAGCTGTTTTTT
.	TRBV6-5	.	TRBJ2-7	CASSYSTGNPYEQYF	TGTGCCAGCAGTTATTCAACCGGGAATCCCTACGAGCAGTACTTC
.	TRBV27	few	TRBJ2-1	CASSPREPVVNNEQFF	TGTGCCAGCAGTCCTCGGGAGCCTGTGGTAAACAATGAGCAGTTCTTC
.	TRBV11-2	.	TRBJ1-1	CASSSAMNTEAFF	TGTGCCAGCAGCTCCGCTATGAACACTGAAGCTTTCTTT
.	TRBV19	.	TRBJ1-1	CASQGGSGATEAFF	TGTGCCAGTCAGGGAGGGTCCGGCGCCACTGAAGCTTTCTTT
.	TRBV3-1/TRBV3-2	.	TRBJ1-1	CASSQGGVGGAFF	TGTGCCAGCAGCCAAGGGGGGGTTGGCGGAGCTTTCTTT
.	TRBV10-2	.	TRBJ2-7	CASSVGRVYEQYF	TGCGCCAGCAGTGTGGGCAGGGTTTACGAGCAGTACTTC
TRBD1	TRBV9	few	TRBJ1-2	CASSGEVDRVYGYTF	TGTGCCAGCAGCGGAGAGGTGGACAGGGTCTATGGCTACACCTTC
.	TRBV7-2	.	TRBJ2-3	CASSFTNLPGGDTQYF	TGTGCCAGCAGCTTTACCAACCTCCCCGGGGGAGATACGCAGTATTTT
.	TRBV3-1/TRBV3-2	.	TRBJ2-7	CASSQVGSRYEQYF	TGTGCCAGCAGCCAAGTGGGTAGCAGATACGAGCAGTACTTC
TRBD1	TRBV18	few	TRBJ1-2	CASSPSTGDYGYTF	TGTGCCAGCTCACCTTCGACAGGGGACTATGGCTACACCTTC
.	TRBV13	once	TRBJ1-1	CASSARQDTEAFF	TGTGCCAGCAGCGCCCGACAAGACACTGAAGCTTTCTTT
.	TRBV7-2	.	TRBJ2-4	CASSLAADKAKNIQYF	TGTGCCAGCAGCTTAGCTGCGGACAAAGCCAAAAACATTCAGTACTTC
.	TRBV7-2	.	TRBJ1-2	CASSPARGYTF	TGTGCCAGCAGCCCTGCCCGGGGATACACCTTC
TRBD1	TRBV6-1	.	TRBJ2-2	CASSEEGQGAWELFF	TGTGCCAGCAGTGAAGAGGGACAGGGGGCCTGGGAGCTGTTTTTT
.	TRBV6-8	.	TRBJ1-1	CATPGTKNEAFF	TGTGCCACTCCCGGGACAAAGAATGAAGCTTTCTTT
TRBD2	TRBV5-1	.	TRBJ2-7	CASSLVGSGGKRGEQYF	TGCGCCAGCAGCTTGGTTGGTAGCGGGGGAAAAAGGGGCGAGCAGTACTTC
.	TRBV29-1	.	TRBJ2-7	CSVSNPKQGSYEQYF	TGCAGCGTTTCTAACCCTAAACAGGGTTCCTACGAGCAGTACTTC
.	TRBV5-1	.	TRBJ2-1	CASSLATSRNEQFF	TGCGCCAGCAGCTTGGCCACTAGCAGGAATGAGCAGTTCTTC
.	TRBV11-2	.	TRBJ2-1	CASSLDFRVHEQFF	TGTGCCAGCAGCTTAGATTTCAGGGTCCATGAGCAGTTCTTC
.	TRBV10-3	.	TRBJ2-5	CAISPVIEETQYF	TGTGCCATCAGCCCCGTTATCGAAGAGACCCAGTACTTC
.	TRBV5-1	.	TRBJ1-2	CASSSQDSGGYTF	TGCGCCAGCAGCTCCCAGGACAGTGGGGGCTACACCTTC
TRBD1	TRBV2	.	TRBJ1-2	CASSAGQGLHGYTF	TGTGCCAGCAGTGCCGGACAGGGCTTACATGGCTACACCTTC
TRBD1	TRBV4-3	.	TRBJ1-4	CASSQGTVGRYEKLFF	TGCGCCAGCAGCCAGGGGACAGTGGGGCGTTATGAAAAACTGTTTTTT
.	TRBV2	.	TRBJ2-5	CASTGGPAGQGAQYF	TGTGCCAGCACTGGGGGCCCCGCCGGCCAAGGGGCCCAGTACTTC
TRBD1	TRBV10-3	.	TRBJ2-2	CAISGPQWTGNTGELFF	TGTGCCATCAGTGGTCCTCAATGGACAGGGAACACCGGGGAGCTGTTTTTT
.	TRBV6-5	.	TRBJ1-1	CASGRTFMNTEAFF	TGTGCCAGCGGACGGACTTTTATGAACACTGAAGCTTTCTTT
TRBD1	TRBV7-9	.	TRBJ1-1	CASSPGTGMDTEAFF	TGTGCCAGCAGCCCAGGGACAGGGATGGACACTGAAGCTTTCTTT
TRBD1	TRBV5-3	.	TRBJ1-5	CARSLACPGGFGPQHF	TGTGCCAGAAGCCTAGCATGCCCAGGGGGCTTTGGGCCCCAGCATTTT
.	TRBV7-3	few	TRBJ1-1	CASSYRFGTEAFF	TGTGCCAGCAGCTACAGGTTCGGCACTGAAGCTTTCTTT
.	TRBV30	few	TRBJ1-5	CAWTPQDGISNQPQHF	TGTGCCTGGACCCCCCAGGACGGGATCAGCAATCAGCCCCAGCATTTT
TRBD1	TRBV9	.	TRBJ1-2	CASSPRTGITYGYTF	TGTGCCAGCAGCCCCCGGACAGGGATTACCTATGGCTACACCTTC
.	TRBV29-1	.	TRBJ2-1	CSVGHRTKADEQFF	TGCAGCGTTGGTCACAGAACGAAAGCTGATGAGCAGTTCTTC